The 32 T cell receptor beta chains below were found in one sample sequenced in a study of beta chain features in type 1 diabetes. These receptors' targets are unknown. The entirety of the isolated RNA underwent reverse transcription, so expressed TCRB transcripts were sequenced. The repertoire was sequenced with immunoSEQ multiplex PCR; TCRdb's copy has only in-frame clones and lacks some. The sample includes 200,000 to 300,000 clones, roughly 21% of them seen just once. Study conclusions and caveats: TCRB CDR3s were moderately but significantly shorter in Type 1 diabetes patients in all four CD4+ subsets.

The sequencing sample was made of naive CD4+ T cells from blood. The receptor set was obtained from a woman in her thirties or forties with type 1 diabetes.

This clone was detected a few times. The CDR3 sequence is CSARGGRAFF. The CDR3 DNA is TGCAGTGCTAGAGGTGGTAGAGCTTTCTTT. The chain is built from TRBV20-1 and TRBJ1-1; D remains unclear. The CDR3 extends over 10 amino acids. The V end lost 1 base, the J end lost 10 bases, and 7 bases lay between the germline ends. Germline V gene sequence: CDR1 DFQATT, CDR2 SNEGSKA (reference sequence).

This rearrangement joins TRBV7-2 to TRBJ2-1; 13 bases fit TRBD2. CDR1 SGHTA and CDR2 FQGNSA come from the germline V gene. The CDR3 has 17 amino acids. The J segment lost 10 bases and the V segment lost 5 bases, leaving 14 bases of the junction unmatched. CDR3 bases: TGTGCCAGCAGCATCCCGGGACTAGCGGGGACCCGCGGGGAGCAGTTCTTC. The encoded protein is CASSIPGLAGTRGEQFF.

The rearrangement uses TRBV5-1 and TRBJ1-1, with a weak D call TRBD1 (6 bases). The CDR3 has 13 amino acids. Germline values: CDR1 SGHRS, CDR2 YFSETQ. Deletions cut 0 bases from V and 7 bases from J, with 10 bases between. CDR3 DNA: TGCGCCAGCAGCTTGGGACCGGACAGTGAAGCTTTCTTT. As protein: CASSLGPDSEAFF. Full variable domain (remainder filled in from reference TRBV5-1 and TRBJ1-1): KAGVTQTPRYLIKTRGQQVTLSCSPISGHRSVSWYQQTPGQGLQFLFEYFSETQRNKGNFPGRFSGRQFSNSRSEMNVSTLELGDSALYLCASSLGPDSEAFFGQGTRLTVV.

This clone has only a few counts. CDR3 loop: CASSLAGTRGYNEQFF. The CDR3 DNA follows: TGTGCCAGCAGCTTAGCGGGGACTAGAGGTTACAATGAGCAGTTCTTC. V usage is TRBV7-2 and J usage is TRBJ2-1; 8 bases are a match to TRBD2. Trimming removed 0 bases from V and 4 bases from J; junction bases left unmatched: 5. Germline-derived CDR1 and CDR2 are SGHTA and FQGNSA. This CDR3 has 16 amino acids.

Only a few counts were recorded for this clone. This rearrangement joins TRBV15 to TRBJ2-3; 11 bases line up with TRBD2. The trim removed 1 base at V and 1 base at J, leaving 7 bases unmatched. The CDR3 covers 18 residues. Germline V CDR1 and CDR2: LNHNV, YYDKDF (reference sequence). The CDR3 nucleotides read TGTGCCACCAGCAGAGGGCAACTAGCGGGAGTCGGCACAGATACGCAGTATTTT. Translated, it gives CATSRGQLAGVGTDTQYF.

The chain uses TRBV30 and TRBJ2-1; TRBD2 matches at 12 bases. In germline, CDR1 is GTSNPN, CDR2 SVGIG (reference sequence). The CDR3 has 14 residues. Trimming at V came to 3 bases and at J to 8 bases, leaving 5 bases not matched to a gene. CDR3 loop: CAWSRTSGKDEQFF. The CDR3 DNA sequence: TGTGCCTGGAGCCGGACTAGCGGGAAGGATGAGCAGTTCTTC.

This chain joins TRBV7-2 and TRBJ2-7; TRBD2 is a possible D gene (5 bases). This CDR3 contains 14 residues. Germline V gene data show CDR1 as SGHTA and CDR2 as FQGNSA. V lost 3 bases, J lost 4 bases, and 13 bases lay in between. CDR3 bases: TGTGCCAGCAGCTTTGTGGGAGAGACTTACGAGCAGTACTTC. This translates into CASSFVGETYEQYF. Complete variable domain (other parts from reference TRBV7-2 and TRBJ2-7): GAGVSQSPSNKVTEKGKDVELRCDPISGHTALYWYRQSLGQGLEFLIYFQGNSAPDKSGLPSDRFSAERTGGSVSTLTIQRTQQEDSAVYLCASSFVGETYEQYFGPGTRLTVT.

V and J are TRBV7-2 and TRBJ2-7; D perhaps matches TRBD2 (5 bases). The CDR3 extends over 11 amino acids. Germline V gene data show CDR1 as SGHTA and CDR2 as FQGNSA. Trimming pared 8 bases from V and 5 bases from J, leaving 10 bases between. DNA of the CDR3: TGTGCCAGCTCCCGGGGTGACGAGCAGTACTTC. Amino acid sequence: CASSRGDEQYF.

V usage is TRBV9 and J usage is TRBJ2-5, with D maybe TRBD1 (5 bases). The V and J ends lost 0 bases and 5 bases respectively, with 14 bases between them. The CDR3 totals 15 residues. CDR1 and CDR2 from the germline V gene are SGDLS and YYNGEE. CDR3 amino acids: CASSVDPRVGETQYF. In DNA form, the CDR3 reads TGTGCCAGCAGCGTAGACCCCAGGGTCGGGGAGACCCAGTACTTC.

This chain connects TRBV5-6 to TRBJ2-3, with 8 bases identical to TRBD1. V lost 1 base and J lost 8; bases outside the gene matches: 12. The CDR3 is 16 residues long. Germline assignment: CDR1 SGHDT and CDR2 YYEEEE. The chain's CDR3 is CASSLHRDRPMGTQYF. The CDR3 DNA follows: TGTGCCAGCAGCTTGCATAGGGACAGGCCGATGGGTACGCAGTATTTT.

The chain joins TRBV7-2 to TRBJ1-2, with D tentatively TRBD1 (6 bases). V was trimmed by 6 bases and J by 8 bases, leaving 16 bases between them. The CDR3 length is 13 residues. From germline, CDR1 is SGHTA and CDR2 FQGNSA. The chain's CDR3 is CASRHRAGLGYTF. In DNA form, the CDR3 reads TGTGCCAGCAGACACAGGGCAGGACTCGGCTACACCTTC.

The chain is built from TRBV28 and TRBJ1-1, with 7 bases that match TRBD1. Germline lookup yields CDR1 MDHEN and CDR2 SYDVKM. Trimming at V came to 7 bases and at J to 5 bases, leaving 7 bases not matched to a gene. There are 13 residues in the CDR3. The CDR3 loop is CASIVTGKTEAFF. The CDR3 DNA is TGTGCCAGCATTGTGACAGGGAAAACTGAAGCTTTCTTT.

This clone was seen only a few times. This chain links TRBV21-1 with TRBJ2-5; TRBD2, the table's D call, lacks a check against the DNA. TRBV21-1 is tagged as a pseudogene. This CDR3 region has 16 residues. The CDR3 reads CASSNLLAGKEETQYF. The CDR3 nucleotides read TGTGCCAGCAGTAATCTCCTAGCGGGAAAAGAAGAGACCCAGTACTTC.

The J gene is TRBJ2-5, the V gene TRBV5-4, with 7 nucleotides matching TRBD2. The CDR3 runs 16 residues. Germline trimming cut 9 bases from V and 1 base from J; bases unmatched to any gene: 15. Germline-derived CDR1 and CDR2 are SGHNT and YYREEE (reference sequence). CDR3 protein: CATLHGGGRGQETQYF. The CDR3 DNA reads as TGTGCCACCCTTCATGGTGGCGGGAGAGGCCAAGAGACCCAGTACTTC.

This clone was seen more than once but under ten times. The V and J genes are TRBV4-1 and TRBJ2-1; possibly TRBD1 for D (6 bases). Germline V lookup: CDR1 MGHRA, CDR2 YSYEKL. Trimming took off 0 bases at V and 8 bases at J, with 20 bases between the two ends. The length of the CDR3 is 17 residues. The CDR3 nucleotides are TGCGCCAGCAGCCAAGATACGGACAGCGGCGGTGTCGATGAGCAGTTCTTC. Protein product: CASSQDTDSGGVDEQFF.

This chain's CDR3 is CALWTGSETQYF. The DNA for the CDR3 is TGTGCCTTATGGACAGGCTCAGAGACCCAGTACTTC. The J gene is TRBJ2-5, the V gene TRBV30; 7 bases align to TRBD1. The germline gives CDR1 GTSNPN, CDR2 SVGIG (reference sequence). CDR3 length: 12 residues. V lost 7 bases, J lost 4 bases, and 6 bases stayed unmatched.

The chain has TRBV7-2 and TRBJ2-7; D unclear. CDR3 size: 15 residues. V lost 3 bases, J lost 1 base, and 13 bases lay in between. CDR1 and CDR2 (germline): SGHTA, FQGNSA. CDR3 nucleotides: TGTGCCAGCAGCTTTCAACATGACAAGTCCTACGAGCAGTACTTC. Amino acids: CASSFQHDKSYEQYF.

V gene TRBV7-2 combines with J gene TRBJ2-1; D is perhaps TRBD2 (6 bases). Germline CDR1 SGHTA, CDR2 FQGNSA. The CDR3 is made up of 13 amino acids. V was shortened by 5 bases and J by 7 bases, with 12 bases between the two germline ends. The CDR3 here is CASSLLGGNEQFF. The CDR3 DNA reads TGTGCCAGCAGCCTCCTCGGAGGGAATGAGCAGTTCTTC. The full variable domain, completed using reference TRBV7-2 and TRBJ2-1, is GAGVSQSPSNKVTEKGKDVELRCDPISGHTALYWYRQSLGQGLEFLIYFQGNSAPDKSGLPSDRFSAERTGGSVSTLTIQRTQQEDSAVYLCASSLLGGNEQFFGPGTRLTVL.

This sequence joins TRBV6-6 and TRBJ1-2; D unclear. V lost 7 bases, J lost 2 bases, and 14 bases lay in between. This CDR3 has 14 residues. Germline V gene data show CDR1 as MNHNY and CDR2 as SVGAGI (reference sequence). The CDR3 here is CASTQTGRNYGYTF. DNA for the CDR3: TGTGCCAGCACCCAGACCGGCAGGAACTATGGCTACACCTTC.

The chain employs TRBV5-1 and TRBJ2-4; TRBD2 agrees at 9 bases. After removal of 4 bases from V and 6 bases from J, the junction contained 8 bases not matched to a gene. Germline V CDR1 and CDR2: SGHRS, YFSETQ. The CDR3 runs 15 residues. The CDR3, as DNA: TGCGCCAGCAGCGGAGGGACTAGCCAAAGAAACATTCAGTACTTC. This translates into CASSGGTSQRNIQYF.

This chain connects TRBV18 to TRBJ1-4, with 8 bases matching TRBD1. This CDR3 has 16 amino acids. The V gene end was trimmed by 2 bases and the J gene end by 8 bases; junction bases not matched to a gene: 10. Germline CDR1 reads KGHSH; CDR2 reads LQKENI. CDR3 region: CASSPYDRGGGEKLFF. The DNA for the CDR3 is TGTGCCAGCTCACCATACGACAGGGGAGGAGGCGAAAAACTGTTTTTT.

This sequence joins TRBV28 and TRBJ1-5, with TRBD1 matching 8 bases. Germline trimming cut 4 bases from V and 5 bases from J; bases unmatched to any gene: 4. This CDR3 has 14 amino acids. Germline lookup yields CDR1 MDHEN and CDR2 SYDVKM. CDR3 nucleotides: TGTGCCAGCAGTTCGGACAGGGTGGATCAGCCCCAGCATTTT. Translating it yields CASSSDRVDQPQHF.

The chain carries TRBV7-9 and TRBJ1-4, with TRBD1 matching over 7 bases. The germline gives CDR1 SEHNR, CDR2 FQNEAQ (reference sequence). There are 14 residues in the CDR3. J gave up 5 bases and V 6 bases, and 6 bases lay outside the gene matches. CDR3 in amino acids: CASSSGTVNEKLFF. The CDR3, as DNA: TGTGCCAGCAGTTCCGGGACAGTAAATGAAAAACTGTTTTTT.

J is TRBJ2-1 and V is TRBV14; D gene unclear. The V gene lost 0 bases and the J gene lost 0 bases, with 9 bases spanning the gap. Germline CDR1 and CDR2: SGHDN and FVKESK. The CDR3 consists of 16 residues. CDR3 sequence (DNA): TGTGCCAGCAGCCAAGAATCCCCTTTCTCCTACAATGAGCAGTTCTTC. It yields the protein CASSQESPFSYNEQFF.

J is TRBJ2-5 and V is TRBV7-2; perhaps TRBD2 as D (6 bases). Germline-derived CDR1 and CDR2 are SGHTA and FQGNSA. This CDR3 has 14 residues. V was shortened by 3 bases and J by 6 bases, with 14 bases between the two germline ends. Written as DNA, the CDR3 is TGTGCCAGCAGCTTCCCCCGGGACTCTCAGACCCAGTACTTC. This sequence encodes CASSFPRDSQTQYF.

The J gene is TRBJ1-5, the V gene TRBV6-5; D uncertain. The CDR3 loop spans 14 amino acids. The V gene's germline CDR1 is MNHEY and CDR2 SVGAGI. Trimming left V 4 bases short and J 3 bases short, with 10 bases between. The CDR3 reads CASSSGQFNQPQHF. In DNA form, the CDR3 reads TGTGCCAGCAGTTCGGGTCAATTCAATCAGCCCCAGCATTTT.

The table lists this clone with a few counts. This specimen includes other DNA sequences encoding the same CDR3. The chain joins TRBV29-1 to TRBJ2-1, with unresolved D. Per germline, CDR1 SQVTM and CDR2 ANQGSEA. The CDR3 runs 14 residues. Between the trimmed V and J ends, which lost 3 bases and 3 bases, there was a span of 12 bases. CDR3 region: CSVERGTSYNEQFF. For the CDR3, the DNA is TGCAGCGTTGAGCGAGGAACGAGCTACAATGAGCAGTTCTTC.

This clone was seen only a few times. The V call is TRBV29-1, the J call TRBJ1-1; D is undetermined. Germline loops: CDR1 SQVTM, CDR2 ANQGSEA. The CDR3 length is 12 residues. Trimming took off 6 bases at V and 5 bases at J, with 13 bases between the two ends. The CDR3 region is CSVGEPGTEAFF. The CDR3 DNA reads TGCAGCGTGGGCGAACCGGGAACTGAAGCTTTCTTT.

The V gene is TRBV28, the J gene TRBJ2-2, with unresolved D. The CDR3 is 12 residues long. Between the trimmed V and J ends, which lost 5 bases and 8 bases, there was a span of 9 bases. Germline lookup yields CDR1 MDHEN and CDR2 SYDVKM. CDR3 region: CASSPSVGELFF. In DNA form, the CDR3 reads TGTGCCAGCAGTCCCTCGGTGGGGGAGCTGTTTTTT.

The rearrangement uses TRBV2 and TRBJ2-1; 10 bases agree with TRBD1. The CDR3 sequence is 15 residues long. With 8 bases clipped from V and 5 bases from J, the junction kept 9 bases outside the gene matches. Germline V CDR1 and CDR2: SNHLY, FYNNEI. The CDR3 protein is CASAPGQGGNNEQFF. CDR3 DNA: TGTGCCAGCGCTCCTGGACAGGGGGGAAACAATGAGCAGTTCTTC.

The V call is TRBV4-3, the J call TRBJ2-5; 8 nucleotides agree with TRBD1. Germline loops: CDR1 LGHNA, CDR2 YSLEER. The CDR3 is 15 amino acids. Trimming removed 3 bases from V and 4 bases from J; junction bases left unmatched: 7. In DNA form, the CDR3 reads TGCGCCAGCAGCCATCGACAGGGGAATGGAGAGACCCAGTACTTC. This translates into CASSHRQGNGETQYF.

This clone occurred a few times. This rearrangement joins TRBV27 to TRBJ2-5; TRBD1 might be the D (5 bases). Germline loops: CDR1 MNHEY, CDR2 SMNVEV (reference sequence). The CDR3 covers 14 residues. V lost 6 bases and J lost 2, with 13 bases in between. CDR3 in amino acids: CASSSSGQQETQYF. CDR3 coding DNA: TGTGCCAGCAGCTCCTCCGGACAACAAGAGACCCAGTACTTC.